This T cell receptor beta chain is from a study of T cell changes during pregnancy in multiple sclerosis. Germline values: CDR1 SGHRS, CDR2 YFSETQ. V was cut by 4 bases and J by 3 bases, with 15 bases left in between. The CDR3 length is 15 residues. Generated by immunoSEQ multiplex PCR, the TCRdb table keeps only in-frame clones and is missing some. The profile shows 50,000 to 65,000 clones, about 88% of them singletons. The sample was CD4+ T cells from peripheral blood mononuclear cells, taken in the third trimester of pregnancy. The clonotype originates from a female donor with multiple sclerosis, enrolled in a pregnancy study. V is TRBV5-1 and J is TRBJ2-3; tentative D call: TRBD1 (5 bases). The CDR3 DNA follows: TGCGCCAGCAGCCTGGCAGGGTACGGGACAGATACGCAGTATTTT. Protein: CASSLAGYGTDTQYF.